The 8 T cell receptor beta chains listed next were all sequenced from one sample in a study of shared clonotypes between healthy human individuals. The assay was immunoSEQ multiplex PCR, and TCRdb's table has in-frame clones only and misses some. The table includes 2 million to 2.5 million clones, approximately 95% detected once. Sequenced material: naive CD4+ T cells sorted from blood. The subset denotes: CD45RA+ positively selected. The receptor set was obtained from a man aged 18 to 29 in good health.

The chain combines TRBV6-5 with TRBJ1-2; possibly TRBD1 for D (5 bases). Germline values: CDR1 MNHEY, CDR2 SVGAGI. V was cut by 10 bases and J by 8 bases, with 17 bases left in between. The CDR3 extends over 12 amino acids. CDR3 sequence reads: CATTTVSEGYTF. Here the CDR3 DNA reads TGTGCCACGACGACAGTTTCGGAAGGCTACACCTTC.

This chain connects TRBV6-1 to TRBJ2-4; 8 bases agree with TRBD2. The V gene end was trimmed by 6 bases and the J gene end by 4 bases; junction bases not matched to a gene: 8. Germline values: CDR1 MNHNS, CDR2 SASEGT. This CDR3 has 15 residues. As DNA, the CDR3 is TGTGCCAGCAGCCTAAGCGGGGGCGATAAAAACATTCAGTACTTC. Its translation: CASSLSGGDKNIQYF.

This rearrangement joins TRBV7-8 to TRBJ2-1; 9 bases line up with TRBD2. The germline V gene has CDR1 SGHVS and CDR2 FQNEAQ. This CDR3 is 15 amino acids long. Trimming removed 4 bases from V and 5 bases from J; junction bases left unmatched: 6. The CDR3 protein is CASSYSGSTHNEQFF. The DNA of the CDR3 is TGTGCCAGCAGCTATAGCGGGAGTACCCACAATGAGCAGTTCTTC.

This chain connects TRBV30 to TRBJ1-3; 9 bases map to TRBD1. The CDR3 contains 15 residues. Germline lookup yields CDR1 GTSNPN and CDR2 SVGIG (reference sequence). The V and J ends lost 1 base and 0 bases, in that order; junction bases with no gene match: 1. The CDR3 DNA reads TGTGCCTGGAGTGGGGACAGGGCCTCTGGAAACACCATATATTTT. Its protein product is CAWSGDRASGNTIYF.

The chain couples TRBV9 to TRBJ1-6; D is ambiguous. CDR3 size: 15 residues. The germline CDR1 and CDR2 sequences are SGDLS and YYNGEE. V shed 1 base and J shed 7 bases, with 12 bases lying between them. CDR3 amino acids: CASSVSDAINSPLHF. The CDR3 DNA sequence: TGTGCCAGCAGCGTATCAGACGCGATAAATTCACCCCTCCACTTT.

J is TRBJ2-4 and V is TRBV7-2, with 8 bases fitting TRBD1. The CDR3 totals 15 residues. Germline CDR1 and CDR2: SGHTA and FQGNSA. V was clipped by 2 bases and J by 7 bases; unmatched bases: 7. The CDR3 DNA follows: TGTGCCAGCAGCTTAAGAAGGACAGGGAAGAACATTCAGTACTTC. Translated, it gives CASSLRRTGKNIQYF.

This chain connects TRBV6-1 to TRBJ2-1; TRBD1 might be the D (5 bases). CDR1 and CDR2 from the germline V gene are MNHNS and SASEGT. V lost 3 bases and J lost 9, with 9 bases in between. This CDR3 comprises 12 residues. For the CDR3, the DNA is TGTGCCAGCAGTGAGACGCAGGGTGAGCAGTTCTTC. It is translated as CASSETQGEQFF.

The chain has TRBV5-1 and TRBJ1-6; 7 bases agree with TRBD1. The CDR3 is 16 amino acids. V was clipped by 4 bases and J by 4 bases; unmatched bases: 8. Germline lookup yields CDR1 SGHRS and CDR2 YFSETQ. CDR3: CASSDPATGYNSPLHF. In DNA form, the CDR3 reads TGCGCCAGCAGCGATCCCGCGACAGGGTATAATTCACCCCTCCACTTT.